The sequence of this T cell receptor (beta chain) was determined in a study of CD8+ T cells in alopecia areata. Findings of the study overall: Relative to mice, TCR sharing across patients was less clear, a difference possibly HLA-related. Sequenced scalp T cells also include alphabeta T cells resident in normal skin. Higher clonality and more expanded CD8+ clones appeared in lesional than normal scalp.

Alopecia areata patients provided lesional scalp punch biopsies and peripheral blood. On this clone itself: The antigen is unknown.

In each case, RNA was isolated and then reverse transcribed into cDNA as the sequencing template. Using immunoSEQ multiplex PCR, the repertoire was profiled, and TCRdb retains in-frame clones only, with some absent. The repertoire holds about 110,000 clones, with 55% to 70% as singletons. The CDR3 loop spans 14 amino acids. With V trimmed by 2 bases and J by 1 base, 1 base remained unmatched. CDR1 is MNHEY, CDR2 SVGAGI, per germline. The sample consisted of NKG2D-low CD8+ T cells sorted from blood. The V gene is TRBV6-5, the J gene TRBJ2-7; 8 positions match TRBD2. This sequence was found in a human donor with alopecia areata. CDR3 amino acids: CASSYERGSYEQYF. In nucleotides, the CDR3 is TGTGCCAGCAGTTACGAGCGGGGGTCCTACGAGCAGTACTTC.